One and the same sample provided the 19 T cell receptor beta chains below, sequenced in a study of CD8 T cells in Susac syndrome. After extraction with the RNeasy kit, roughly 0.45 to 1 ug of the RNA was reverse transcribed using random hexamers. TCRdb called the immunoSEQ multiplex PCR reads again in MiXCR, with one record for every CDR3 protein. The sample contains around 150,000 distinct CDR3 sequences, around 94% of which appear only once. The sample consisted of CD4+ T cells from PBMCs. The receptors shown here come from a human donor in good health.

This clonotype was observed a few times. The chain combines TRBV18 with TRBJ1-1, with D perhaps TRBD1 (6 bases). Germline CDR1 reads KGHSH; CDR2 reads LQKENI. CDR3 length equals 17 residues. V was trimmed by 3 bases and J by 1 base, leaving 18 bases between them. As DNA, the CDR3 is TGTGCCAGCTCACCTTCTACAGGGAGAGCGCCGAACACTGAAGCTTTCTTT. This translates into CASSPSTGRAPNTEAFF.

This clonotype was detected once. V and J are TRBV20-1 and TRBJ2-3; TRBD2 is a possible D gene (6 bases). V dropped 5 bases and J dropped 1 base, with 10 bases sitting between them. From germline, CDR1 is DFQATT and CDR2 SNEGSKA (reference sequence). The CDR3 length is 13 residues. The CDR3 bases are TGCAGTGCTCTTTCTAGCGGCACAGATACGCAGTATTTT. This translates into CSALSSGTDTQYF.

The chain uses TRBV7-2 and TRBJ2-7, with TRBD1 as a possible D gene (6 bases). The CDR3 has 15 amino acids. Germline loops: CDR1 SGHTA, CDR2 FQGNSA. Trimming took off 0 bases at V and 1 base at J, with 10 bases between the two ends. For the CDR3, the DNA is TGTGCCAGCAGCTTAGCCCAGGGGATTTCCTACGAGCAGTACTTC. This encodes CASSLAQGISYEQYF.

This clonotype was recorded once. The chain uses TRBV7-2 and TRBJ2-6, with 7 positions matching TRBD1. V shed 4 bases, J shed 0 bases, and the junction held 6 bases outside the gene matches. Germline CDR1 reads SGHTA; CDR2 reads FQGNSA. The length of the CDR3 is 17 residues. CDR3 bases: TGTGCCAGCAGCTGGGGAACAGGGGACTCTGGGGCCAACGTCCTGACTTTC. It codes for CASSWGTGDSGANVLTF.

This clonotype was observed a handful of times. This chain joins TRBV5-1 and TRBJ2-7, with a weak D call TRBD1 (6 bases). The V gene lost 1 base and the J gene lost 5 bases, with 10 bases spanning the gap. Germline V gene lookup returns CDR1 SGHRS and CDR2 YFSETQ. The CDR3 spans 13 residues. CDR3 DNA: TGCGCCAGCAGCTTGTACAGGGTCGACGAGCAGTACTTC. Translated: CASSLYRVDEQYF.

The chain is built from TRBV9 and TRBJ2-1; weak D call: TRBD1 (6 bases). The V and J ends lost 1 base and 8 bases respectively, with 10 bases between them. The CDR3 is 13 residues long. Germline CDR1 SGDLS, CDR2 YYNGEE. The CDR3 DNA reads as TGTGCCAGCAGCGTAACAGGGTCCCATGAGCAGTTCTTC. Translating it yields CASSVTGSHEQFF.

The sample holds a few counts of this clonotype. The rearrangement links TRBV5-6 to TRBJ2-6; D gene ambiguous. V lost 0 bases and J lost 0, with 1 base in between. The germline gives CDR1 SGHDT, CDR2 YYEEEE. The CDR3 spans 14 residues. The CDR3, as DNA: TGTGCCAGCAGCTTGGTCTCTGGGGCCAACGTCCTGACTTTC. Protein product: CASSLVSGANVLTF.

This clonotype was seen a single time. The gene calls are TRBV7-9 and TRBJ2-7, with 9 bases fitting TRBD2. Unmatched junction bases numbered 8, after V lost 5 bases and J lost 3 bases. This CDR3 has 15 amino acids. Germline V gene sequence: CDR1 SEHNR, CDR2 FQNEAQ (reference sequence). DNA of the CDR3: TGTGCCAGCAGCGTAGTAGCGGGGGCCGTCTACGAGCAGTACTTC. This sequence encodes CASSVVAGAVYEQYF.

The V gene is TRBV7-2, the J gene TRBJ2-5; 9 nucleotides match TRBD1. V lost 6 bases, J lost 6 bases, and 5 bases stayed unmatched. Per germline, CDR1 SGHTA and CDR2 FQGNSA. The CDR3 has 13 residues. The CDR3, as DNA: TGTGCCAGCAGTTCACAGGGGGCGAAGACCCAGTACTTC. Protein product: CASSSQGAKTQYF.

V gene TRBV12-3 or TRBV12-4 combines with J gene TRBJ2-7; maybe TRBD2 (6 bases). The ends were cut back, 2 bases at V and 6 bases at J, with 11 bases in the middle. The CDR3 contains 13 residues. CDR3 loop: CASSLYLGGEQYF. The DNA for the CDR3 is TGTGCCAGCAGTTTATATCTGGGGGGCGAGCAGTACTTC.

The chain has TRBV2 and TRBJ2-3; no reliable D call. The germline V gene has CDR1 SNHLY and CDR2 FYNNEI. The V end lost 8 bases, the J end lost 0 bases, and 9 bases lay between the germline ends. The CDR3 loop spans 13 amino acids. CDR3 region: CASGGRSTDTQYF. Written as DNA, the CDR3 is TGTGCCAGCGGCGGAAGAAGCACAGATACGCAGTATTTT.

The CDR3 protein is CASSVDPGQGQYF. CDR3 sequence (DNA): TGTGCCAGCAGCGTAGACCCGGGACAGGGGCAGTACTTC. The J gene is TRBJ2-7, the V gene TRBV9, with 9 nucleotides matching TRBD1. CDR1 and CDR2 (germline): SGDLS, YYNGEE. V trimming: 0 bases; J trimming: 9 bases; junction bases outside the gene matches: 4. This CDR3 region has 13 residues.

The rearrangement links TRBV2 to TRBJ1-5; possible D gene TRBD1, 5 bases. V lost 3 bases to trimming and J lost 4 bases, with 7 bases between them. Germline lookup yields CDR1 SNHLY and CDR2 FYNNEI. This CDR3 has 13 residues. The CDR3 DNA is TGTGCCAGCAGTGACAGGGAAAATCAGCCCCAGCATTTT. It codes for CASSDRENQPQHF.

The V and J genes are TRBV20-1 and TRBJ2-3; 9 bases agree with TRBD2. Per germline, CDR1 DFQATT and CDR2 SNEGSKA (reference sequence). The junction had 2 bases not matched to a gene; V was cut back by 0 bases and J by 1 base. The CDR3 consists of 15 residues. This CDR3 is CSARDPSGGTDTQYF. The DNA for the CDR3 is TGCAGTGCTAGAGATCCTAGCGGGGGCACAGATACGCAGTATTTT.

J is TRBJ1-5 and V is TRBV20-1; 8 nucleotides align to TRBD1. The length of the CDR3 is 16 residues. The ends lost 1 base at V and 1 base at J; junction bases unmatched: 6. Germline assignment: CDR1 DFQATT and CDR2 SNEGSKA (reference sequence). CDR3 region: CSARVQGAGSNQPQHF. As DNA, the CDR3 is TGCAGTGCTAGAGTTCAGGGGGCTGGAAGCAATCAGCCCCAGCATTTT.

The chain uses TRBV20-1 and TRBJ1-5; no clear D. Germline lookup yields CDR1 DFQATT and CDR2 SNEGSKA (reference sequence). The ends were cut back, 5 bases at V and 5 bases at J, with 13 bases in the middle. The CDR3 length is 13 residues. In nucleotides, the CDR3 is TGCAGTGCTCCCGGACCTGGGGATCAGCCCCAGCATTTT. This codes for CSAPGPGDQPQHF.

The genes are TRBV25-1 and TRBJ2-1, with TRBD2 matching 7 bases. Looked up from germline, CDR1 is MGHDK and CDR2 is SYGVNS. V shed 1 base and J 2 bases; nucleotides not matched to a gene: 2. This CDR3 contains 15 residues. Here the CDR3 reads CASSELGGTYNEQFF. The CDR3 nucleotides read TGTGCCAGCAGTGAATTGGGGGGGACCTACAATGAGCAGTTCTTC.

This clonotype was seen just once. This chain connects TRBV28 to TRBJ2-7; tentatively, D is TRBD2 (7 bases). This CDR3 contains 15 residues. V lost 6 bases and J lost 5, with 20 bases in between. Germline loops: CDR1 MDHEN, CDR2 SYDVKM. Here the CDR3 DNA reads TGTGCCAGCAGCCGGGGGGACACCCCCTGGGACGAGCAGTACTTC. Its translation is CASSRGDTPWDEQYF.

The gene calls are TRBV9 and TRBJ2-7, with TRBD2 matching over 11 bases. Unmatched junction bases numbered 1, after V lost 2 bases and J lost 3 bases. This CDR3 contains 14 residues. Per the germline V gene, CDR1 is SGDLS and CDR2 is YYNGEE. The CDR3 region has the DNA TGTGCCAGCAGCGTCGGGACTAGCGGCTACGAGCAGTACTTC. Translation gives CASSVGTSGYEQYF.